Presented here are 32 T cell receptor beta chains from one specimen sequenced in a study of cytomegalovirus exposure and HLA in healthy donors. Repertoires were generated with immunoSEQ multiplex PCR, while TCRdb's copy carries only in-frame clones and drops some. The sample shows 150,000 or so clones, 70% to 90% of them seen only once. The sequenced material came from PBMCs. The receptors here all came from a woman under 30 in good health and CMV-seropositive.

This clone was recorded a few times. This sequence joins TRBV7-3 and TRBJ1-5; D gene unclear. Germline V gene data show CDR1 as SGHTA and CDR2 as FQGTGA. The germline V and J ends were trimmed by 5 bases and 4 bases, with 9 bases remaining between them. This CDR3 has 13 residues. The CDR3 nucleotides are TGTGCCAGCAGCCTAAGGCATAATCAGCCCCAGCATTTT. Encoded protein: CASSLRHNQPQHF.

The genes are TRBV10-3 and TRBJ1-2, with D possibly being TRBD1 (5 bases). The germline V gene encodes CDR1 ENHRY and CDR2 SYGVKD. Trimming cost V 0 bases and J 4 bases, with 9 bases left between them. The CDR3 sequence is 14 residues long. The CDR3 sequence: CAISESGRAYGYTF. DNA for the CDR3: TGTGCCATCAGTGAGTCGGGCAGGGCCTATGGCTACACCTTC.

The chain employs TRBV11-2 and TRBJ2-7; D might be TRBD1 (5 bases). Germline V gives CDR1 SGHAT, CDR2 FQNNGV. V lost 5 bases to trimming and J lost 5 bases, with 13 bases between them. CDR3 length equals 13 residues. The CDR3 DNA reads as TGTGCCAGCAGCCCTTCGCAGGGCCACGAGCAGTACTTC. This gives the protein CASSPSQGHEQYF.

This clone was picked up one time. The chain has TRBV5-4 and TRBJ1-2; D not resolved. The CDR3 is made up of 13 amino acids. Trimming took 0 bases from V and 6 from J, leaving 9 bases between them. CDR1 SGHNT and CDR2 YYREEE come from the germline V gene (reference sequence). The CDR3 nucleotides are TGTGCCAGCAGCTTGGCCGGGCGGGATGGCTACACCTTC. It encodes CASSLAGRDGYTF. The entire variable domain, with the rest obtained from reference TRBV5-4 and TRBJ1-2, is as follows: ETGVTQSPTHLIKTRGQQVTLRCSSQSGHNTVSWYQQALGQGPQFIFQYYREEENGRGNFPPRFSGLQFPNYSSELNVNALELDDSALYLCASSLAGRDGYTFGSGTRLTVV.

The chain joins TRBV27 to TRBJ2-7; 7 positions agree with TRBD1. CDR1 and CDR2 (germline): MNHEY, SMNVEV (reference sequence). This CDR3 comprises 14 residues. The trim removed 8 bases at V and 4 bases at J, leaving 11 bases unmatched. The CDR3 is CASPPDRENYEQYF. The CDR3 region has the DNA TGTGCCAGCCCCCCTGACAGGGAGAATTACGAGCAGTACTTC.

Only one count was recorded for this clone. V usage is TRBV5-1 and J usage is TRBJ2-2; D might be TRBD1 (5 bases). The CDR3 has 15 residues. Trimming pared 1 base from V and 5 bases from J, leaving 12 bases between. Germline V gene data show CDR1 as SGHRS and CDR2 as YFSETQ. The CDR3 bases are TGCGCCAGCAGCTTGCTCCAGGGTCGAACCGGGGAGCTGTTTTTT. Translating it yields CASSLLQGRTGELFF.

V is TRBV28 and J is TRBJ1-3; 9 bases line up with TRBD1. The CDR3 is made up of 16 amino acids. Germline V gene sequence: CDR1 MDHEN, CDR2 SYDVKM. The ends lost 0 bases at V and 0 bases at J; junction bases unmatched: 0. The CDR3, as DNA: TGTGCCAGCAGTTTATGGGACAGGGGCTCTGGAAACACCATATATTTT. Its translation is CASSLWDRGSGNTIYF.

The chain uses TRBV5-4 and TRBJ2-3, with D possibly matching TRBD2 (6 bases). The germline V and J ends were trimmed by 10 bases and 0 bases, with 12 bases remaining between them. The CDR3 runs to 13 residues. The germline V gene encodes CDR1 SGHNT and CDR2 YYREEE (reference sequence). CDR3 amino acids: CAYRRESTDTQYF. The CDR3, as DNA: TGTGCCTATCGGAGGGAGAGCACAGATACGCAGTATTTT.

The rearrangement joins TRBV29-1 to TRBJ2-7; TRBD1 aligns across 7 bases. Trimming cost V 6 bases and J 1 base; bases outside gene matches: 6. Per the germline V gene, CDR1 is SQVTM and CDR2 is ANQGSEA. The CDR3 sequence is 13 residues long. The CDR3 DNA reads as TGCAGCGTCGAAATGACAGGGTCCTACGAGCAGTACTTC. It yields the protein CSVEMTGSYEQYF.

V is TRBV19 and J is TRBJ1-5, with D tentatively TRBD1 (5 bases). Trimming removed 0 bases at V and 9 bases at J, with 9 bases between. Germline CDR1 and CDR2: LNHDA and SQIVND (reference sequence). This CDR3 comprises 13 residues. The CDR3, as DNA: TGTGCCAGTAGTATAGAACCCGGGGGGCCCCAGCATTTT. Amino acids: CASSIEPGGPQHF.

With respect to this clone: An end of the junction differs from the germline gene, which may be a read error. The chain joins TRBV28 to TRBJ1-2; tentatively, D is TRBD1 (6 bases). This CDR3 has 12 residues. The germline V gene has CDR1 MDHEN and CDR2 SYDVKM. The CDR3 here is CASSLSRGALSF. CDR3 sequence (DNA): TGTGCCAGCAGTTTATCCAGGGGCGCCCTCTCCTTC.

The chain is built from TRBV30 and TRBJ2-1; 7 nucleotides agree with TRBD1. Per germline, CDR1 GTSNPN and CDR2 SVGIG (reference sequence). V shed 2 bases, J shed 3 bases, and the junction held 7 bases outside the gene matches. This CDR3 has 15 amino acids. CDR3 bases: TGTGCCTGGAGTTACAGGGGAGTGGGCTACAATGAGCAGTTCTTC. Translating gives CAWSYRGVGYNEQFF.

V gene TRBV28 combines with J gene TRBJ2-3, with D maybe TRBD1 (5 bases). This CDR3 contains 11 residues. Germline CDR1 reads MDHEN; CDR2 reads SYDVKM. V was shortened by 6 bases and J by 10 bases, with 11 bases between the two germline ends. CDR3: CASSDSSAQYF. The CDR3 DNA follows: TGTGCCAGCAGCGACAGTTCGGCGCAGTATTTT.

The J gene is TRBJ2-5, the V gene TRBV30; TRBD2 might be the D (5 bases). The germline V gene encodes CDR1 GTSNPN and CDR2 SVGIG (reference sequence). V was shortened by 2 bases and J by 4 bases, with 11 bases between the two germline ends. This CDR3 is 13 amino acids long. The CDR3 DNA follows: TGTGCCTGGAGTAGTACTAGTCTAGAGACCCAGTACTTC. Its protein product is CAWSSTSLETQYF.

The chain uses TRBV27 and TRBJ1-3, with D unclear. The germline V and J ends were trimmed by 7 bases and 0 bases, with 13 bases remaining between them. The germline V gene has CDR1 MNHEY and CDR2 SMNVEV (reference sequence). The length of the CDR3 is 15 residues. The CDR3 region is CASNPRQLSGNTIYF. CDR3 in DNA: TGTGCCAGCAATCCCCGACAACTCTCTGGAAACACCATATATTTT.

The chain combines TRBV11-3 with TRBJ2-1; 9 bases line up with TRBD2. There are 15 residues in the CDR3. CDR1 is SGHNT and CDR2 is YENEEA in the germline V gene. V shed 4 bases and J 3 bases; nucleotides not matched to a gene: 4. This CDR3 reads CASSSTSGDYNEQFF. The CDR3 DNA follows: TGTGCCAGCAGCTCGACTAGCGGTGACTACAATGAGCAGTTCTTC.

This sequence joins TRBV28 and TRBJ1-3, with TRBD1 as a possible D gene (5 bases). Trimming took off 7 bases at V and 6 bases at J, with 22 bases between the two ends. Per the germline V gene, CDR1 is MDHEN and CDR2 is SYDVKM. There are 16 residues in the CDR3. The CDR3 spells CASTSRIGVSVNTIYF. CDR3 sequence (DNA): TGTGCCAGCACCTCACGAATAGGGGTGTCAGTAAACACCATATATTTT.

This clone was seen a few times. The chain joins TRBV7-8 to TRBJ1-5; 7 nucleotides agree with TRBD1. CDR1 is SGHVS and CDR2 is FQNEAQ in the germline V gene. CDR3 length equals 17 residues. V shed 0 bases and J 7 bases; nucleotides not matched to a gene: 12. This CDR3 reads CASSLAAQIQGRQPQHF. For the CDR3, the DNA is TGTGCCAGCAGCTTAGCGGCTCAAATACAGGGGAGGCAGCCCCAGCATTTT.

The chain carries TRBV7-9 and TRBJ2-7, with a possible D match to TRBD1 (6 bases). The germline CDR1 and CDR2 sequences are SEHNR and FQNEAQ (reference sequence). The CDR3 extends over 12 amino acids. Trimming removed 3 bases from V and 8 bases from J, with 11 bases in between. CDR3 residues: CASSFGQPKQYF. CDR3 bases: TGTGCCAGCAGCTTTGGACAGCCGAAGCAGTACTTC.

This clone was counted a single time. The chain is built from TRBV9 and TRBJ2-7; the match to TRBD1 covers 9 bases. The CDR3 runs 15 residues. The V segment lost 4 bases and the J segment 3 bases; nucleotides outside the gene matches: 8. Germline V gives CDR1 SGDLS, CDR2 YYNGEE. The CDR3 bases are TGTGCCAGCAGCCAAACGGGGGGACAGGGCTACGAGCAGTACTTC. It translates to CASSQTGGQGYEQYF. Full variable domain (rest looked up from reference TRBV9 and TRBJ2-7): DSGVTQTPKHLITATGQRVTLRCSPRSGDLSVYWYQQSLDQGLQFLIQYYNGEERAKGNILERFSAQQFPDLHSELNLSSLELGDSALYFCASSQTGGQGYEQYFGPGTRLTVT.

The chain uses TRBV27 and TRBJ2-1; 12 bases agree with TRBD2. The germline CDR1 and CDR2 sequences are MNHEY and SMNVEV (reference sequence). This CDR3 is built from 18 residues. J gave up 5 bases and V 3 bases, and 11 bases lay outside the gene matches. The CDR3 spells CASSFRLAGALKDNEQFF. The CDR3 DNA follows: TGTGCCAGCAGTTTCCGACTAGCGGGAGCCCTAAAGGACAATGAGCAGTTCTTC.

The J gene is TRBJ2-3, the V gene TRBV19, with D perhaps matching TRBD2 (6 bases). Looked up from germline, CDR1 is LNHDA and CDR2 is SQIVND (reference sequence). Trimming cost V 7 bases and J 2 bases, with 16 bases left between them. This CDR3 contains 15 residues. The CDR3 is CASKRSSVNTDTQYF. The CDR3 DNA is TGTGCCAGTAAACGGTCTAGCGTCAACACAGATACGCAGTATTTT.

The V and J genes are TRBV14 and TRBJ2-7; tentative D call: TRBD1 (6 bases). This CDR3 is built from 14 residues. From germline, CDR1 is SGHDN and CDR2 FVKESK. V was pared by 2 bases and J by 5 bases, with 13 bases between. The CDR3 DNA reads TGTGCCAGCAGCCAACTCCAGGGGTCGGACGAGCAGTACTTC. Amino acids: CASSQLQGSDEQYF.

The rearrangement links TRBV5-4 to TRBJ2-3, with D maybe TRBD2 (6 bases). CDR3 length equals 16 residues. Germline values: CDR1 SGHNT, CDR2 YYREEE (reference sequence). With 0 bases removed from V and 0 bases from J, the gap between germline ends came to 11 bases. CDR3 sequence: CASSLDLGTSTDTQYF. CDR3 coding DNA: TGTGCCAGCAGCTTGGATTTGGGGACTAGCACAGATACGCAGTATTTT.

The count of this clone is one. The rearrangement uses TRBV5-1 and TRBJ2-2; D perhaps matches TRBD2 (6 bases). The CDR3 covers 16 residues. Trimming cost V 4 bases and J 6 bases, with 19 bases left between them. The V gene's germline CDR1 is SGHRS and CDR2 YFSETQ. DNA of the CDR3: TGCGCCAGCAGCGCCCGACTAGTTCCCCTCGCCGGGGAGCTGTTTTTT. As protein: CASSARLVPLAGELFF.

The CDR3 sequence: CASSLEAGLAGGEQYF. For the CDR3, the DNA is TGTGCCAGCAGCTTAGAGGCGGGACTAGCGGGAGGCGAGCAGTACTTC. The J gene is TRBJ2-7, the V gene TRBV11-2; 15 bases are shared with TRBD2. Germline V gene sequence: CDR1 SGHAT, CDR2 FQNNGV. Trimming at V came to 0 bases and at J to 6 bases, leaving 3 bases not matched to a gene. The CDR3 is 16 amino acids. Drawing the rest from reference TRBV11-2 and TRBJ2-7, the complete variable domain is EAGVAQSPRYKIIEKRQSVAFWCNPISGHATLYWYQQILGQGPKLLIQFQNNGVVDDSQLPKDRFSAERLKGVDSTLKIQPAKLEDSAVYLCASSLEAGLAGGEQYFGPGTRLTVT.

The chain links TRBV6-5 to TRBJ1-1; 7 nucleotides match TRBD1. The V gene end was trimmed by 5 bases and the J gene end by 3 bases; junction bases not matched to a gene: 6. The CDR3 is 14 amino acids. Germline CDR1 MNHEY, CDR2 SVGAGI. This CDR3 is CASSRQGEYTEAFF. In DNA form, the CDR3 reads TGTGCCAGCAGTCGACAGGGAGAGTACACTGAAGCTTTCTTT.

This chain connects TRBV7-2 to TRBJ1-1; possible D gene TRBD1, 6 bases. This CDR3 is 12 amino acids long. Trimming cost V 8 bases and J 1 base, with 8 bases left between them. The germline gives CDR1 SGHTA, CDR2 FQGNSA. The CDR3 sequence is CASRGQNTEAFF. The CDR3 DNA reads TGTGCCAGCCGGGGACAGAACACTGAAGCTTTCTTT.

This chain joins TRBV6-5 and TRBJ2-1; the match to TRBD2 covers 11 bases. Germline assignment: CDR1 MNHEY and CDR2 SVGAGI. V was clipped by 3 bases and J by 5 bases; unmatched bases: 6. The CDR3 is 16 residues long. CDR3 residues: CASSYTSGSSHNEQFF. Written as DNA, the CDR3 is TGTGCCAGCAGTTATACTAGCGGGAGTTCCCACAATGAGCAGTTCTTC.

This chain joins TRBV11-2 and TRBJ1-4; D gene unclear. V was pared by 5 bases and J by 7 bases, with 20 bases between. Per germline, CDR1 SGHAT and CDR2 FQNNGV. CDR3 size: 16 residues. The CDR3 here is CASSPEAGRPAEKLFF. The DNA for the CDR3 is TGTGCCAGCAGCCCAGAGGCGGGTCGACCCGCTGAAAAACTGTTTTTT.

This clone was detected only once. This chain connects TRBV30 to TRBJ1-5; D is unresolved. The CDR3 has 13 amino acids. Trimming pared 0 bases from V and 0 bases from J, leaving 3 bases between. CDR1 is GTSNPN, CDR2 SVGIG, per germline (reference sequence). This chain's CDR3 is CAWSVLSNQPQHF. As DNA, the CDR3 is TGTGCCTGGAGTGTACTTAGCAATCAGCCCCAGCATTTT.

The V gene is TRBV6-5, the J gene TRBJ2-7, with 13 positions matching TRBD2. Germline lookup yields CDR1 MNHEY and CDR2 SVGAGI. V lost 7 bases, J lost 2 bases, and 5 bases stayed unmatched. CDR3 length: 15 amino acids. In nucleotides, the CDR3 is TGTGCCAGCAAGCCGGGACTAGCGGGAACCTACGAGCAGTACTTC. Protein sequence: CASKPGLAGTYEQYF.